This T cell receptor beta chain was recovered during a study of cytomegalovirus exposure and HLA in healthy donors. Study outcomes and limitations: It was 164 TCR beta chains that were listed as cytomegalovirus-associated. In the analysis, some V segments, TRBV6-2 and TRBV6-3 included, were excluded as indistinguishable. Across all donors, roughly uniform sequencing depth was an assumption of the presence/absence analyses.

Details on this clone: Its specificity is unknown.

The CDR3 is made up of 12 amino acids. Germline CDR1 MNHEY, CDR2 SVGAGI. V gave up 6 bases and J gave up 1 base, with 6 bases separating them. The PCR made use of 60 Vbeta and 13 Jbeta primers. This table comes from immunoSEQ multiplex PCR, and its TCRdb copy is limited to in-frame clones, with some not included. Of 60,000 to 90,000 clones listed, around 70% were seen once; the top ten hold more than 9.5%. V usage is TRBV6-5 and J usage is TRBJ1-1; D remains unclear. Sequenced material: PBMCs. This TCR derives from a woman aged 45-65 years in good health and CMV-seropositive. CDR3 DNA sequence: TGTGCCAGCAGAAACGGGAACACTGAAGCTTTCTTT. This gives the protein CASRNGNTEAFF.